Listed below are T cell receptor beta chains from one sample, sequenced in a study of T-cell reconstitution after alpha-beta-depleted transplantation in children. TCRdb re-called the PCR reads through MiXCR, storing one row per CDR3 protein. Here the sample spans hundreds of thousands of distinct CDR3 sequences, around 13% being singletons. The material sequenced was PBMCs from the stem cell graft donor, taken from the stem cell graft. These receptors were collected from a human donor who donated a stem cell graft to a child with combined immunodeficiency. The CDR3 runs from the conserved cysteine through the conserved F or W. The order of the fields is clone size, D gene, V gene, J gene, CDR3 DNA, CDR3 protein. A D gene is named only where the DNA matches it firmly. Size is omitted from some rows. Given values are once, few, many or a class for expanded clones.

many	NA	TRBV7-9	TRBJ2-6	TGTGCCAGCAGCTACCGATCTGGGGCCAACGTCCTGACTTTC	CASSYRSGANVLTF
NA	TRBD2	TRBV2	TRBJ2-2	TGTGCCAGCAGTGGGGGACTAGCGGGAGGTTCAAACACCGGGGAGCTGTTTTTT	CASSGGLAGGSNTGELFF
once	TRBD2	TRBV20-1	TRBJ2-5	TGCAGTGCTCAAGGACTAGCGGGAGGGGTGGAGACCCAGTACTTC	CSAQGLAGGVETQYF
NA	NA	TRBV5-1	TRBJ2-7	TGCGCCAGCAGCTCGTCTCCTTTCCCCTACGAGCAGTACTTC	CASSSSPFPYEQYF
NA	NA	TRBV20-1	TRBJ2-7	TGCAGTGCAGGGGATGACGAGCAGTACTTC	CSAGDDEQYF
few	NA	TRBV6-5	TRBJ2-7	TGTGCCAGCAGTTACTACCCCGACGGCTCCTACGAGCAGTACTTC	CASSYYPDGSYEQYF
NA	NA	TRBV6-5	TRBJ1-4	TGTGCCAGCAGTTACTCCGGCAGTCCTAATGAAAAACTGTTTTTT	CASSYSGSPNEKLFF
NA	NA	TRBV9	TRBJ2-1	TGTGCCAGCAGCTCCTCAGGGGGGAATGAGCAGTTCTTC	CASSSSGGNEQFF
many	NA	TRBV29-1	TRBJ2-1	TGCAGCGCCGGACAGTCTTACAATGAGCAGTTCTTC	CSAGQSYNEQFF
few	TRBD2	TRBV7-2	TRBJ2-3	TGTGCCTCCAGCGAGCGGGGGGGCCGAGAAGATACGCAGTATTTT	CASSERGGREDTQYF
NA	NA	TRBV7-9	TRBJ2-7	TGTGCCAGCAGCTTACTGGGAACCGACTACGAGCAGTACTTC	CASSLLGTDYEQYF
NA	TRBD1	TRBV6-1	TRBJ2-5	TGTGCCAGCAGTGGACAGGGTATACAAGAGACCCAGTACTTC	CASSGQGIQETQYF
few	TRBD2	TRBV6-5	TRBJ2-3	TGTGCCAGCAGTTTTCGGGGGGATGGCACAGATACGCAGTATTTT	CASSFRGDGTDTQYF
NA	TRBD1	TRBV28	TRBJ2-6	TGTGCCTTCAGTTCCCTCGAGACAGGGGGTCTTTCCGGGGCCAACGTCCTGACTTTC	CAFSSLETGGLSGANVLTF
many	NA	TRBV9	TRBJ2-1	TGTGCCAGCAGCGCGGGGCTAAGTGAGCAGTTCTTC	CASSAGLSEQFF
many	NA	TRBV5-1	TRBJ2-5	TGCGCCAGCAGCTCAGACAGAGCGGAGACCCAGTACTTC	CASSSDRAETQYF
many	NA	TRBV6-2/TRBV6-3	TRBJ2-1	TGTGCCAGCAGTTACTCGTTGGGGGAGCAGTTCTTC	CASSYSLGEQFF
few	TRBD1	TRBV28	TRBJ2-3	TGTGCCAGCAGTTTCCCCCGTTCTGGGACAGGGACCACAGATACGCAGTATTTT	CASSFPRSGTGTTDTQYF
NA	TRBD1	TRBV2	TRBJ2-1	TGTGCCAGCAAACGACAGGGGGCACGGAATGAGCAGTTCTTC	CASKRQGARNEQFF
NA	TRBD1	TRBV20-1	TRBJ2-5	TGCAGTGCTAGCACAGGGGGCGCGGAGACCCAGTACTTC	CSASTGGAETQYF
few	TRBD2	TRBV6-2/TRBV6-3	TRBJ2-1	TGTGCCAGCAGTTACAGGACTAGCGGCCTGACGGAGCAGTTCTTC	CASSYRTSGLTEQFF
many	NA	TRBV7-2	TRBJ2-1	TGTGCCAGCAGCGGGAGGCCATACTACAATGAGCAGTTCTTC	CASSGRPYYNEQFF
few	NA	TRBV7-3	TRBJ2-7	TGTGCCAGCAGCGTTCAAGGGGGACTATGGCTTGGAGACGAGCAGTACTTC	CASSVQGGLWLGDEQYF
few	NA	TRBV20-1	TRBJ2-5	TGCAGTGCTAGGGGGGCCTACCAAGAGACCCAGTACTTC	CSARGAYQETQYF
few	TRBD2	TRBV20-1	TRBJ2-1	TGCAGTGCTAGAGATTTACTAGCGGGGCCTAATGAGCAGTTCTTC	CSARDLLAGPNEQFF
few	TRBD1	TRBV12-3/TRBV12-4	TRBJ1-6	TGTGCCAGCAGTCGACAGGGTTTGGATTCACCCCTCCACTTT	CASSRQGLDSPLHF
NA	NA	TRBV2	TRBJ2-1	TGTGCCAGCAGGGGAACGACTTATTTTGAGCAGTTCTTC	CASRGTTYFEQFF
many	NA	TRBV4-1	TRBJ2-7	TGTGCCAGCTCACAAGACACTTCCTACGAGCAGTACTTC	CASSQDTSYEQYF
NA	TRBD2	TRBV12-5	TRBJ2-1	TGTGCTAGTGGTTCTTACCCCCTAGCGGGGGGGCCGAATGAGCAGTTCTTC	CASGSYPLAGGPNEQFF
many	NA	TRBV6-5	TRBJ2-7	TGTGCCAGCAGTTACCTTCAGGGGCGGTACGAGCAGTACTTC	CASSYLQGRYEQYF
NA	NA	TRBV4-2	TRBJ2-3	TGTGCCAGCAGCCAACGCAGCGGAGATACGCAGTATTTT	CASSQRSGDTQYF
many	NA	TRBV5-1	TRBJ2-1	TGCGCCAGCAGCGTCGGTCGTGAGCAGTTCTTC	CASSVGREQFF
NA	NA	TRBV20-1	TRBJ2-1	TGCAGTGCTAGAGCCAGGCCCAATGAGCAGTTCTTC	CSARARPNEQFF
many	NA	TRBV5-5	TRBJ2-6	TGTGCCAGCAGTCTCGTTGGGATCTCTGGGGCCAACGTCCTGACTTTC	CASSLVGISGANVLTF
many	TRBD2	TRBV12-3/TRBV12-4	TRBJ2-3	TGTGCCAGCAGTCGTCCGGGACTACTTGCGTATTTT	CASSRPGLLAYF
NA	TRBD2	TRBV5-1	TRBJ2-5	TGCGCCAGCAGCCCCCGTAGCGGGAGGGCCCAAGAGACCCAGTACTTC	CASSPRSGRAQETQYF
NA	TRBD2	TRBV20-1	TRBJ2-3	TGCAGTGCTTCACCGCTAGCGGGAGTGCAAGATACGCAGTATTTT	CSASPLAGVQDTQYF
NA	NA	TRBV29-1	TRBJ1-5	TGCAGCGCAGGACAGATCAATCAGCCCCAGCATTTT	CSAGQINQPQHF
NA	TRBD2	TRBV5-1	TRBJ2-3	TGCGCCAGCACCTTAGGGGCGGGGGGCCCCACAGATACGCAGTATTTT	CASTLGAGGPTDTQYF
NA	NA	TRBV15	TRBJ2-1	TGTGCCACCAGCAGACATGCGTCTTACAATGAGCAGTTCTTC	CATSRHASYNEQFF
few	TRBD1	TRBV29-1	TRBJ2-3	TGCAGCGTTAAACAGGGGACAGATACGCAGTATTTT	CSVKQGTDTQYF
many	TRBD2	TRBV20-1	TRBJ2-5	TGCAGTGCTGGGGGTAGCGGGGGCCCGGAGACCCAGTACTTC	CSAGGSGGPETQYF
many	NA	TRBV9	TRBJ2-7	TGTGCCAGCAGGGAGAGGGGCGAGCAGTACTTC	CASRERGEQYF
many	NA	TRBV29-1	TRBJ2-5	TGCAGCGTTAGGACATTTCTTGAGACCCAGTACTTC	CSVRTFLETQYF
few	NA	TRBV20-1	TRBJ2-7	TGCAGTGCTAGAGATCGAGGCGGCCGGGTCTTAGGGGACTCCTACGAGCAGTACTTC	CSARDRGGRVLGDSYEQYF
few	NA	TRBV27	TRBJ2-1	TGTGCCAGCAGTTTAGCAGCTACAATGAAGCAGTTCTTC	CASSLAATMKQFF